The present T cell receptor beta chain was sequenced within a study of T cells in Graves' hyperthyroidism and ophthalmopathy. As for this clonotype: Its antigen is not identified.

From RNA transcripts, TCR beta CDR3 regions were amplified. The study used the HTBI primer set for a first-round RT-PCR of the TCR CDR3. TCRdb used MiXCR to reprocess the multiplex PCR reads, holding one entry per CDR3 protein. The data show approximately 870,000 distinct CDR3 sequences, over 35% seen once. For Graves' hyperthyroidism to be stable, ophthalmopathy could not progress within 18 months. General observations from the study: Blood held most thyroid clonotypes expanded above 0.001 frequency.

Specimen: blood. This receptor was obtained from a young man with Graves' hyperthyroidism.

CDR3 in DNA: TGCGCCAGCAGCTTGTGGGCGGCACCTCTGTACGAGCAGTACTTC. Amino acid sequence: CASSLWAAPLYEQYF. This rearrangement joins TRBV5-1 to TRBJ2-7; D unresolved. The CDR3 length is 15 residues. The germline V and J ends were trimmed by 1 base and 4 bases, with 15 bases remaining between them. CDR1 is SGHRS, CDR2 YFSETQ, per germline.